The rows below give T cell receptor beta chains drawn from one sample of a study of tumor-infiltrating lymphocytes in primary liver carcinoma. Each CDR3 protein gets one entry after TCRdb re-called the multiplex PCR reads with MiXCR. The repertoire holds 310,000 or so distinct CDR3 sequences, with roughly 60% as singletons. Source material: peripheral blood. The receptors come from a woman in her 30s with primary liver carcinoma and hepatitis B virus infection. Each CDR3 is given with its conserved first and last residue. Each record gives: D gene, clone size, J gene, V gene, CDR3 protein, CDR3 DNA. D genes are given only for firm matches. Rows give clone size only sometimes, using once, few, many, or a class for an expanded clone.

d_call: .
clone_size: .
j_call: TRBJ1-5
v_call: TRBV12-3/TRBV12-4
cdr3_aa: CANSFRRGGYSNQPQHF
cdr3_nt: TGTGCCAACAGTTTCAGGAGGGGCGGGTATAGCAATCAGCCCCAGCATTTT

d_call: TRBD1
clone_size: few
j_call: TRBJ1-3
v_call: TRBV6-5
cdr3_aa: CASRRDRGGNTIYF
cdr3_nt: TGTGCCAGCAGGCGGGACAGGGGTGGAAACACCATATATTTT

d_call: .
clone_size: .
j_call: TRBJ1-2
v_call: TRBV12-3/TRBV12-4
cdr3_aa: CTGCPILSGYTF
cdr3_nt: TGTACCGGCTGCCCTATCCTCTCGGGCTACACCTTC

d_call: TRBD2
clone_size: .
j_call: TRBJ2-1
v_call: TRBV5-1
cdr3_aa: CTNSSSLAGIVEQFF
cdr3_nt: TGCACCAACAGCAGCAGCCTAGCGGGAATAGTTGAGCAGTTCTTC

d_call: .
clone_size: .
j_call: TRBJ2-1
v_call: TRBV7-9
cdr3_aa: CASSFSRPGGAGDEQFF
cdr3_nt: TGTGCCAGCAGCTTTTCTCGGCCCGGGGGAGCGGGCGATGAGCAGTTCTTC

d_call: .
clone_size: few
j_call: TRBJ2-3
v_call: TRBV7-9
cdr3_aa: CASSLARRTNTDTQYF
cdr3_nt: TGTGCCAGCAGCTTAGCGCGGCGGACTAACACAGATACGCAGTATTTT

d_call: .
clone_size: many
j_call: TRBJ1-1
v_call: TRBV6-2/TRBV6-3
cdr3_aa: CASSTQGLRNTEAFF
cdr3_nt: TGTGCCAGCAGTACGCAGGGTTTGAGGAACACTGAAGCTTTCTTT

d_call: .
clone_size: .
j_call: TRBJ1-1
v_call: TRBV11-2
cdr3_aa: CACSLELIEAFF
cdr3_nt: TGTGCCTGCAGCTTAGAACTCATCGAAGCTTTCTTT

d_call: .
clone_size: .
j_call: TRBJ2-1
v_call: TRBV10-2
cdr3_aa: CASSNPGTYNEQFF
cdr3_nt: TGCGCCAGCAGTAACCCAGGGACCTACAATGAGCAGTTCTTC

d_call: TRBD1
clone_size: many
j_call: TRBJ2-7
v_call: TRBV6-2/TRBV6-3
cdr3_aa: CASSYSRTDRGYEQYF
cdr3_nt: TGTGCCAGCAGTTACTCGCGGACGGACAGGGGCTACGAGCAGTACTTC

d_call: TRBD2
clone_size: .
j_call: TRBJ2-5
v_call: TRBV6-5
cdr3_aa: CASSYALASGREYQETQYF
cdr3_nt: TGTGCCAGCAGTTACGCGTTGGCTAGCGGGAGGGAGTACCAAGAGACCCAGTACTTC

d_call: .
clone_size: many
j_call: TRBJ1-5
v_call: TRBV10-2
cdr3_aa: CASGQTNQPQHF
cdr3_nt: TGCGCCAGCGGACAGACGAATCAGCCCCAGCATTTT

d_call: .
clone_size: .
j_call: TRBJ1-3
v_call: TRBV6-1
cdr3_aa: CTSSEAPVSAAGTIYF
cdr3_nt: TGTACCAGCAGTGAAGCACCAGTCTCGGCGGCTGGCACCATATATTTT

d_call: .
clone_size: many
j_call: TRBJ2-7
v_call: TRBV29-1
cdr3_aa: CSVRTASSYEQYF
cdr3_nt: TGCAGCGTGAGGACAGCGAGCTCCTACGAGCAGTACTTC

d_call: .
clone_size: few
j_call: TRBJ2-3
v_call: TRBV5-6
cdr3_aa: CASSLGAHTDTQYF
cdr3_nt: TGTGCCAGCAGCTTAGGGGCCCACACAGATACGCAGTATTTT

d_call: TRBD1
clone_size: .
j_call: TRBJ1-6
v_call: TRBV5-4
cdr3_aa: CASSLDRGSAFENSPLHF
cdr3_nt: TGTGCCAGCAGCTTGGACAGGGGGTCAGCGTTCGAGAATTCACCCCTCCACTTT

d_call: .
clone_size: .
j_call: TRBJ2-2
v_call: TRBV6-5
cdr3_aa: CVSSQGRTGELFF
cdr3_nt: TGTGTCAGCAGCCAGGGACGGACCGGGGAGCTGTTTTTT

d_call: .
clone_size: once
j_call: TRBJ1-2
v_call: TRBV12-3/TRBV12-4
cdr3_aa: CVSRPQGHPNYGYTF
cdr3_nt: TGTGTCAGCAGACCTCAGGGACATCCTAACTATGGCTACACCTTC

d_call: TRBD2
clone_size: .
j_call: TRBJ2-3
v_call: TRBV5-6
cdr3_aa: CASSLGTSGRSTDTQYF
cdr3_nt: TGTGCCAGCAGCTTGGGGACTAGCGGGAGGAGCACAGATACGCAGTATTTT

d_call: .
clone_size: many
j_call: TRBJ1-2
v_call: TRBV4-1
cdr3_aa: CASSQELGNGYTF
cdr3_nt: TGCGCCAGCAGCCAAGAATTAGGGAATGGCTACACCTTC

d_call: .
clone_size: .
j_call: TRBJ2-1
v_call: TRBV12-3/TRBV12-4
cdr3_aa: CACSLRLLGGPYNEQFF
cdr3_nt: TGTGCCTGCAGTTTAAGACTTTTGGGGGGACCCTACAATGAGCAGTTCTTC

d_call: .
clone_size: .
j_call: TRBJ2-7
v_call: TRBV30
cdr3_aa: CAWSPGHSYEQYF
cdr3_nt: TGTGCCTGGAGCCCGGGACACAGCTACGAGCAGTACTTC

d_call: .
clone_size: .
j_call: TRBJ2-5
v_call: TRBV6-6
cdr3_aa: CATREVGETQYF
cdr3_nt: TGTGCCACTAGAGAGGTGGGAGAGACCCAGTACTTC

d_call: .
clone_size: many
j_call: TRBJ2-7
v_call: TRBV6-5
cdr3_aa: CASSYSWSNHEQYF
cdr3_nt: TGTGCCAGCAGTTATAGTTGGAGTAACCACGAGCAGTACTTC

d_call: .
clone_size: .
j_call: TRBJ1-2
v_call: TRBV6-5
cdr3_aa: CASRGDYGYTF
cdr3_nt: TGTGCCAGCAGGGGGGACTATGGCTACACCTTC

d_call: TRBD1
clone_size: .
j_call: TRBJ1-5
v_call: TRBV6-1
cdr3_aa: CASSEGLGQGAQPQHF
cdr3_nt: TGTGCCAGCAGTGAAGGGTTAGGACAGGGGGCTCAGCCCCAGCATTTT

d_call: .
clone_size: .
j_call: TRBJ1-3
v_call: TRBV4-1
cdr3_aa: CASSQGFQLGNTIYF
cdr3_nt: TGCGCCAGCAGCCAAGGCTTCCAGCTAGGAAACACCATATATTTT

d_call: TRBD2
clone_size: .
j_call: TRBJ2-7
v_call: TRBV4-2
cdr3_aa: CTRSQATSGFDEQYF
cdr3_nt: TGTACCAGGAGCCAAGCTACTAGCGGGTTCGACGAGCAGTACTTC

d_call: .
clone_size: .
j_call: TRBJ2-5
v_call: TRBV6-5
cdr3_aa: CASSRAWETQYF
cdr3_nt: TGTGCCAGCAGTCGGGCGTGGGAGACCCAGTACTTC

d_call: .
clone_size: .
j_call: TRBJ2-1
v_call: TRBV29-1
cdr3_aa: CSVDVRGSGCSDEQFF
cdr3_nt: TGCAGCGTTGATGTCCGCGGGTCAGGATGTTCGGATGAGCAGTTCTTC

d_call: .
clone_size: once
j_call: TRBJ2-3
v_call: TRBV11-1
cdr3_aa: CASSRDMGSTDTQYF
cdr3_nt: TGTGCTAGCAGCCGGGACATGGGTTCGACAGATACTCAGTATTTT

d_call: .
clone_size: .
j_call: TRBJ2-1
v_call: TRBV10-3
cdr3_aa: CAIGRGARNEQFF
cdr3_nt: TGTGCCATCGGTCGGGGCGCAAGAAATGAGCAGTTCTTC

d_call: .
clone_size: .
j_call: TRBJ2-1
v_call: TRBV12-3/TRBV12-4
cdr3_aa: CDSSWREGWGEQFF
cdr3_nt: TGTGACAGCAGTTGGAGAGAGGGTTGGGGTGAGCAGTTCTTC

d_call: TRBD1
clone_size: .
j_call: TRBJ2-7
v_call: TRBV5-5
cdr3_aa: CASNFTGGYEQYF
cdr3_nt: TGTGCCAGCAACTTCACAGGGGGATACGAGCAGTACTTC

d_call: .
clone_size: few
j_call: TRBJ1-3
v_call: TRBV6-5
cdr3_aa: CASRGGNTIYF
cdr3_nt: TGTGCCAGCAGGGGCGGAAACACCATATATTTT